Listed below are T cell receptor beta chains from one sample, sequenced in a study of blood T cells in healthy people across ages. TCRdb fed the 5' RACE reads into MiXCR, producing one record per CDR3 protein. This table holds around 970,000 distinct CDR3 sequences, just over 50% found once. The source material was blood. All receptors derive from a woman in her sixties in good health. Each CDR3 is given with its conserved first and last residue. The D gene is left open where the match is weak. A row's size may be missing; if present it is once, few, many or a size class.

clone size	V gene	D gene	J gene	CDR3 protein	CDR3 DNA
once	TRBV5-1	NA	TRBJ1-4	CASSLELSGSSEKLFF	TGCGCCAGCAGCTTGGAGTTATCGGGGAGTAGTGAAAAACTGTTTTTT
NA	TRBV6-2/TRBV6-3	TRBD1	TRBJ2-7	CASSTTGTGNREQYF	TGTGCCAGCAGCACAACGGGGACAGGGAATCGCGAGCAGTACTTC
NA	TRBV29-1	NA	TRBJ2-3	CSVGREVPDTQYF	TGCAGCGTTGGCAGGGAAGTTCCAGATACGCAGTATTTT
NA	TRBV4-3	TRBD2	TRBJ2-3	CASSHEESSGSRTDTQYF	TGCGCCAGCAGCCACGAGGAGTCGAGCGGGAGTCGCACAGATACGCAGTATTTT
NA	TRBV12-3/TRBV12-4	NA	TRBJ1-5	CASSLSGRGNQPQHF	TGTGCCAGCAGTTTATCGGGGCGGGGCAATCAGCCCCAGCATTTT
NA	TRBV12-3/TRBV12-4	TRBD1	TRBJ2-3	CASGSTGAPTETQYF	TGTGCCAGCGGGTCAACAGGGGCCCCCACAGAGACGCAGTATTTT
few	TRBV7-2	NA	TRBJ2-1	CASSFIGVEQFF	TGTGCCAGCAGCTTCATAGGGGTTGAGCAGTTCTTC
few	TRBV7-2	NA	TRBJ2-5	CASSQNPIRETQYF	TGTGCCAGCAGCCAAAACCCGATACGAGAGACCCAGTACTTC
NA	TRBV12-3/TRBV12-4	NA	TRBJ1-5	CASTIGVGHQPQHF	TGTGCCAGCACCATAGGGGTGGGACATCAGCCCCAGCATTTT
NA	TRBV29-1	TRBD1	TRBJ2-1	CGVGNRGRVIVDEQFF	TGCGGCGTTGGGAACAGGGGCAGGGTCATTGTCGATGAGCAGTTCTTC
NA	TRBV20-1	NA	TRBJ2-2	CSAPKEGSPGELFF	TGCAGTGCGCCCAAGGAAGGGTCGCCCGGGGAGCTGTTTTTT
NA	TRBV12-3/TRBV12-4	TRBD1	TRBJ1-5	CASSTTGKNDQPQHF	TGTGCCAGCAGTACGACAGGGAAAAACGATCAGCCCCAGCATTTT
NA	TRBV6-5	NA	TRBJ1-1	CASTSDVRGGEAFF	TGTGCCAGCACCTCGGACGTCCGCGGCGGTGAAGCTTTCTTT
NA	TRBV25-1	NA	TRBJ1-5	CASSGPYSNQPQHF	TGTGCCAGCAGTGGTCCTTATAGCAATCAGCCCCAGCATTTT
NA	TRBV6-2/TRBV6-3	TRBD1	TRBJ1-5	CASSPTATGQQHF	TGTGCCAGCAGTCCTACCGCTACGGGACAGCAGCATTTT
NA	TRBV10-3	TRBD1	TRBJ2-5	CAISLGTGVRETQYF	TGTGCCATCAGCCTCGGGACAGGGGTTAGGGAGACCCAGTACTTC
NA	TRBV2	NA	TRBJ2-1	CASRGTSFDGINEQFF	TGTGCCAGCAGGGGGACTTCTTTCGATGGGATCAATGAGCAGTTCTTC
NA	TRBV7-9	NA	TRBJ2-3	CASSSGQATDTQYF	TGTGCCAGCAGCTCTGGACAAGCCACAGATACGCAGTATTTT
NA	TRBV7-2	NA	TRBJ2-7	CASSFYSYYEQYF	TGTGCCAGCAGCTTCTATTCGTACTACGAGCAGTACTTC
few	TRBV5-1	NA	TRBJ1-4	CASSLGHDPTPTNEKLFF	TGCGCCAGCAGCTTGGGGCACGATCCCACGCCCACTAATGAAAAACTGTTTTTT
NA	TRBV20-1	TRBD2	TRBJ2-3	CSAHTSGRASKYLADTQYF	TGCAGTGCCCATACTAGCGGGAGGGCCTCTAAGTATTTGGCGGATACGCAGTATTTT
NA	TRBV5-1	NA	TRBJ1-2	CASSSGRPANYGYTF	TGCGCCAGCAGCTCCGGCAGGCCCGCTAACTATGGCTATACCTTC
NA	TRBV6-2/TRBV6-3	TRBD2	TRBJ2-1	CASSRGLASEQFF	TGTGCCAGCAGTAGAGGACTAGCGAGTGAGCAGTTCTTC
few	TRBV12-3/TRBV12-4	NA	TRBJ1-4	CASTSGSSNEKLFF	TGTGCCAGCACCTCGGGTTCTTCCAATGAAAAACTGTTTTTT
few	TRBV21-1	NA	TRBJ2-3	CASTWASLDTDTQYF	TGTGCCAGCACCTGGGCCTCCCTTGACACAGATACGCAGTATTTT
NA	TRBV6-2/TRBV6-3	TRBD2	TRBJ2-7	CASSCRGGNYEQYF	TGTGCCAGCAGTTGCCGGGGGGGGAACTACGAGCAGTACTTC
NA	TRBV29-1	NA	TRBJ1-4	CSVDPGLREKLFF	TGCAGCGTTGATCCGGGTCTAAGGGAAAAACTGTTTTTT
NA	TRBV28	NA	TRBJ1-4	CASRPYLPSLNEKLFF	TGTGCCAGCAGACCTTACCTCCCGAGCCTGAATGAAAAACTGTTTTTT
few	TRBV24-1	TRBD1	TRBJ1-2	CATSDSRQGANYGYTF	TGTGCCACCAGTGATTCCCGACAGGGAGCTAACTATGGCTACACCTTC
many	TRBV12-3/TRBV12-4	NA	TRBJ2-5	CASSPGDHFQETQYF	TGTGCCAGCAGTCCAGGGGACCACTTTCAAGAGACCCAGTACTTC
NA	TRBV10-3	TRBD1	TRBJ2-7	CTISEGQDPGGSYEQYF	TGTACCATCAGCGAGGGACAGGACCCCGGAGGCTCCTACGAGCAGTACTTC
NA	TRBV28	NA	TRBJ2-7	CASIGGSYEQYF	TGTGCCAGCATTGGGGGGTCCTACGAGCAGTACTTC
NA	TRBV20-1	TRBD2	TRBJ2-3	CSVPGPSGRAGDTQYF	TGCAGTGTCCCCGGGCCTAGCGGGAGGGCAGGAGATACGCAGTATTTT
NA	TRBV6-2/TRBV6-3	NA	TRBJ2-7	CASRGSLGEQYF	TGTGCCAGCAGAGGAAGTTTGGGCGAGCAGTACTTC
NA	TRBV5-6	NA	TRBJ2-3	CASSTGTPSTDTQYF	TGTGCCAGCAGTACCGGGACACCTAGCACAGATACGCAGTATTTT
NA	TRBV5-1	NA	TRBJ1-1	CASTHGGGNTEAFF	TGCGCCAGCACTCATGGAGGTGGAAACACTGAAGCTTTCTTT
NA	TRBV4-1	NA	TRBJ2-1	CASSQPLNNDEQFF	TGCGCCAGCAGCCAGCCACTTAACAACGATGAGCAGTTCTTC
NA	TRBV28	NA	TRBJ2-3	CASGDLGQVTQYF	TGTGCCAGCGGGGACCTGGGGCAGGTTACGCAGTATTTT
few	TRBV6-5	NA	TRBJ2-3	CASSYGTDSSTDTQYF	TGTGCCAGCAGTTATGGGACCGATTCGAGCACAGATACGCAGTATTTT
NA	TRBV3-1	NA	TRBJ2-4	CASSQDLSQAKNIQYF	TGTGCCAGCAGCCAAGATCTCTCCCAGGCCAAAAACATTCAGTACTTC
few	TRBV5-1	NA	TRBJ2-3	CASGVAGPDTQYF	TGCGCCAGTGGGGTGGCAGGACCAGATACGCAGTATTTT
few	TRBV7-3	NA	TRBJ2-5	CASSRTPGETQYF	TGTGCCAGCAGCCGGACCCCCGGGGAGACCCAGTACTTC
few	TRBV20-1	NA	TRBJ2-1	CSARDRGGSRNEQFF	TGCAGTGCTAGAGATCGGGGCGGGTCAAGGAATGAGCAGTTCTTC
few	TRBV11-2	TRBD2	TRBJ2-4	CASSSPRAGLAGDSERAKNIQYF	TGTGCCAGCAGCTCCCCTCGCGCGGGACTAGCGGGAGATAGTGAGCGTGCCAAAAACATTCAGTACTTC
NA	TRBV12-3/TRBV12-4	TRBD1	TRBJ2-5	CASSERQGQETQYF	TGTGCCAGCAGTGAGCGACAGGGACAAGAGACCCAGTACTTC
few	TRBV14	NA	TRBJ2-4	CASSQESQVGNIQYF	TGTGCCAGCAGCCAAGAATCCCAGGTCGGGAACATTCAGTACTTC
NA	TRBV12-3/TRBV12-4	TRBD1	TRBJ2-7	CASSSVGTAEYEQYF	TGTGCCAGCAGTTCAGTCGGGACAGCCGAATACGAGCAGTACTTC